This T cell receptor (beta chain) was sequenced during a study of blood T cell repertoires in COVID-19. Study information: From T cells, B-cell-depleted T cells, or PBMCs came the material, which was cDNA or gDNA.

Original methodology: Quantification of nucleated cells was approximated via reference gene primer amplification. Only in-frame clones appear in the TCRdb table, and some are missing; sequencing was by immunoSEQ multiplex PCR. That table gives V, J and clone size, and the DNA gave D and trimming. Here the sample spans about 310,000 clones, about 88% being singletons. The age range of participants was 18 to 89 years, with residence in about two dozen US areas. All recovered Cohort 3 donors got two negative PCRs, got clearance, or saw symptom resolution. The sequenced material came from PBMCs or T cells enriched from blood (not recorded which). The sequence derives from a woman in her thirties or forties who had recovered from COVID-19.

The CDR3 DNA reads as TGTGCCAGCAGCCCAACATCAGCGGGAGGGCCGAGGGGTGAGCAGTTCTTC. Its protein product is CASSPTSAGGPRGEQFF. The V and J genes are TRBV11-3 and TRBJ2-1, with TRBD2 identical over 10 bases. The germline V gene has CDR1 SGHNT and CDR2 YENEEA. The CDR3 length is 17 residues. Unmatched junction bases numbered 16, after V lost 5 bases and J lost 9 bases. The full variable domain, its missing parts supplied by reference TRBV11-3 and TRBJ2-1, is EAGVVQSPRYKIIEKKQPVAFWCNPISGHNTLYWYLQNLGQGPELLIRYENEEAVDDSQLPKDRFSAERLKGVDSTLKIQPAELGDSAVYLCASSPTSAGGPRGEQFFGPGTRLTVL.